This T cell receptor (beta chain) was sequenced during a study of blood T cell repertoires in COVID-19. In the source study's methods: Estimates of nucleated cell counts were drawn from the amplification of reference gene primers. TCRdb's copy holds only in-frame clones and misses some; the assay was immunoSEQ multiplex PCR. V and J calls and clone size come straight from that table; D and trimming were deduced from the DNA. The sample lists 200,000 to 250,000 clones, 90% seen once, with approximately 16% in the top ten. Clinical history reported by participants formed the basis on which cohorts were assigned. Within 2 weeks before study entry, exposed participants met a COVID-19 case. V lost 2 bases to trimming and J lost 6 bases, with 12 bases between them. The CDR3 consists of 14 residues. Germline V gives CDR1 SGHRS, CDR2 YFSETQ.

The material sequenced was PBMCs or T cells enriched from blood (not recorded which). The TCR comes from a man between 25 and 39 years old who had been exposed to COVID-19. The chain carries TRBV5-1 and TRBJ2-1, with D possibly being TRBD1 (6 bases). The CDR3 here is CASSFRDNTNEQFF. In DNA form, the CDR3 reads TGCGCCAGCAGCTTCCGGGACAATACCAATGAGCAGTTCTTC.